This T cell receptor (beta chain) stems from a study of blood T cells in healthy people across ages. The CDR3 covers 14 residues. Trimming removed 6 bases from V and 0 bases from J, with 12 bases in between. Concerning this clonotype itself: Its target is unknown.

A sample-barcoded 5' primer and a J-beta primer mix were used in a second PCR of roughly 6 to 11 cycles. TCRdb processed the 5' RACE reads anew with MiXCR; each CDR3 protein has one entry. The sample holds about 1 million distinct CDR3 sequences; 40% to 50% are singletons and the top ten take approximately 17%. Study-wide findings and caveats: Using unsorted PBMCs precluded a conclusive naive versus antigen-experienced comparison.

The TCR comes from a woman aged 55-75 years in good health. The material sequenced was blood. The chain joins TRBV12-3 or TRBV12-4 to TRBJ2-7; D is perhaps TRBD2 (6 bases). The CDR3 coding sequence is TGTGCCAGCAGCCGGCGGGGATACTCCTACGAGCAGTACTTC. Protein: CASSRRGYSYEQYF.